This T cell receptor beta chain was profiled in a study of CD8 T cells in Susac syndrome (dated by TCRdb to about 2019). For context, the study as a whole: Among the Susac syndrome patients who were sequenced, clinically active disease was present in 5 or 6 and clinical remission was observed in about eight. The study used repertoire sequencing to test whether antigen drove CD8+ T cell activation and differentiation in Susac syndrome. At the time of blood withdrawal, Susac syndrome patients were either therapy-naive, taking corticosteroids (with some also receiving IVIg), or on IVIg alone.

RNA was extracted using the RNeasy kit, and roughly 0.5 to 1 microgram was reverse transcribed with random hexamers. TCR beta CDR3 regions were amplified with the immunoSEQ multiplex PCR assay covering 54 Vbeta and 13 Jbeta segments. PCR amplification bias was corrected using a synthetic template baseline for primer optimization and computational correction. Concerning the study's data processing: Reads were annotated to V, D and J genes according to IMGT and were analyzed with immunoSEQ Analyzer, with only productive sequences retained. Clonality was computed as one minus Shannon entropy normalized by log2 of the number of productive unique sequences. Public and private clones were assessed among the 100 most prevalent clones of each patient and control. Clones were defined as Susac-specific if absent from the healthy and MS cohorts, from over a thousand published viral clones and from other ImmuneACCESS disease sequences. TCRdb passed the public sequencing reads through fastp at Q25 and MiXCR, retaining productive beta sequences. Each record represents a unique CDR3 protein, reported with the most common genes and DNA among its rows. These V and J calls originate from TCRdb's pipeline instead of the authors' own analysis. The sample profile shows approximately 190,000 distinct CDR3 sequences; approximately 94% of them were found once. Clones ranked in the top ten supply more than 0.08% of the sample.

Study-level results and caveats: The TCR sequencing and HLA analysis was acknowledged to have included a relatively small number of individuals. In patients with Susac syndrome, the CD4+ T cell repertoire showed no detectable clonal expansion.

Trimming takes 1 base from V and 1 base from J, and the germline ends sit 7 bases apart. In the germline V gene, CDR1 corresponds to SQVTM and CDR2 to ANQGSEA. Counted from cysteine to phenylalanine, this CDR3 has 13 amino acids. Only the CDR3 DNA is retained, 39 bases long and in frame from the first base. Peripheral blood CD8+ and CD4+ T cells from healthy donors, Susac syndrome patients and multiple sclerosis patients were profiled using high-throughput TCR beta sequencing. Recently defined diagnostic criteria for definite or probable disease were met by the Susac syndrome patients. CD8+ TEMRA cells were enriched by FACS, while bulk CD8+ and CD4+ T cells were purified by magnetic negative isolation. Blood was collected in EDTA tubes and processed within 24 hours, with PBMCs isolated through density gradient centrifugation. PBMCs destined for TCR sequencing were cryopreserved in liquid nitrogen and later thawed in a 37 °C water bath. The sorted or isolated CD4+, CD8+ and CD8+ TEMRA cells reached a purity of at least 90%.

With respect to this clonotype: The clone's antigen remains unknown. Base-call qualities are not available, and no considerably larger clone is one nucleotide away.

The origin of this receptor is a human donor with Susac syndrome. This receptor chain uses TRBV29-1 and TRBJ1-2; no D gene call is confident. The sequenced material came from CD4+ T cells from PBMCs. The CDR3 in this case is CSVEGKINYGYTF. At the DNA level, the sequence is TGCAGCGTTGAAGGGAAGATTAACTATGGCTACACCTTC.